This TCR beta chain was identified during a study of neurological immune-mediated disorders. Points from the study as a whole: The expanded clones of different subjects shared no CDR3 amino acid sequences (suggesting private repertoires in all groups). The most TCR clonal expansion was seen in HTLV-1-associated myelopathy, whereas the least was seen in multiple sclerosis, below the level in healthy controls.

To note about this clonotype: Its target is not known.

The cDNA came from 5'RACE with 10-nucleotide random UMIs. Every sequencing run produced over 160 million TCR-beta sequences, and the sequences from any one run covered 15-18 subjects. In TCRdb, the 5' RACE reads were re-called with MiXCR into one record per CDR3 protein. The sample carries about 31,000 distinct CDR3 sequences, about 4.1% recorded once. Germline loops: CDR1 SGHRS, CDR2 YFSETQ. The CDR3 is made up of 14 amino acids. The source material was CD4+ T cells from blood. The genes are TRBV5-1 and TRBJ1-4; D is undetermined. This receptor was identified in a woman between 40 and 50 years old in good health. This CDR3 reads CNSSLEDFNEKLFF. For the CDR3, the DNA is TGCAACAGCAGCTTGGAGGACTTTAATGAAAAACTGTTTTTT. Full variable domain (outside the CDR3, taken from reference TRBV5-1 and TRBJ1-4): KAGVTQTPRYLIKTRGQQVTLSCSPISGHRSVSWYQQTPGQGLQFLFEYFSETQRNKGNFPGRFSGRQFSNSRSEMNVSTLELGDSALYLCNSSLEDFNEKLFFGSGTQLSVL.